This T cell receptor beta chain emerged from a study of beta chain features in type 1 diabetes. General study findings and limits: When Type 1 diabetes patients were examined, their TCRB CDR3s proved moderately but significantly shorter in all four CD4+ subsets.

The entirety of the isolated RNA underwent reverse transcription, so expressed TCRB transcripts were sequenced. Profiled with immunoSEQ multiplex PCR; TCRdb holds only in-frame clones, not every one. The sample holds about 650,000 clones; around 12% are singletons and the top ten take approximately 0.11%. Of note for this clone: Antigen specificity is unknown. This sample also contains other DNA sequences that code for the same CDR3.

CDR3 length: 11 residues. V lost 5 bases, J lost 2 bases, and 4 bases lay in between. Germline loops: CDR1 SGHDT, CDR2 YYEEEE. This TCR derives from a man aged 30 to 45 with type 1 diabetes. J is TRBJ1-2 and V is TRBV5-6; D gene unclear. The sequencing input was naive CD4+ T cells from blood. CDR3 nucleotides: TGTGCCAGCAGTCAAAACTATGGCTACACCTTC. Encoded protein: CASSQNYGYTF.